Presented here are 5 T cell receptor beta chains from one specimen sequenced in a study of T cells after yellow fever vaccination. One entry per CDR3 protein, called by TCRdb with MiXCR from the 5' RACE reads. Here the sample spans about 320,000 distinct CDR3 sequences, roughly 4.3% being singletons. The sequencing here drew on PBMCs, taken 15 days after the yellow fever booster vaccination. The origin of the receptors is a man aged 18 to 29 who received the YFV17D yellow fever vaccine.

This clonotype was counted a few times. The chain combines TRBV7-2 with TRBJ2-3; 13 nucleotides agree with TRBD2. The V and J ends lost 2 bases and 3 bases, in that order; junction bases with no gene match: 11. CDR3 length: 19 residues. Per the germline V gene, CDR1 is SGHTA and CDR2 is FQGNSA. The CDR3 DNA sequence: TGTGCCAGCAGCTTACCCCTCGGACTAGCGGGGGCCCTTACAGATACGCAGTATTTT. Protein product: CASSLPLGLAGALTDTQYF.

The CDR3 coding sequence is TGTGCCAGCAGCCGCCGATCGAGGACTAGCGGGGGACTGAGCACAGATACGCAGTATTTT. This translates into CASSRRSRTSGGLSTDTQYF. This chain connects TRBV7-2 to TRBJ2-3; 13 positions match TRBD2. Germline V CDR1 and CDR2: SGHTA, FQGNSA. CDR3 length equals 20 residues. With 5 bases clipped from V and 0 bases from J, the junction kept 14 bases outside the gene matches.

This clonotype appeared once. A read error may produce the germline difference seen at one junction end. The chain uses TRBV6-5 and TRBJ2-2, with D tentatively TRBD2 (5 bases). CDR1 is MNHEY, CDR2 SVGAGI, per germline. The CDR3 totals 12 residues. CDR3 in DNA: TGTGCCAGCAGTTTAGACACCGGGGAGCTGTATTTT. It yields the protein CASSLDTGELYF.

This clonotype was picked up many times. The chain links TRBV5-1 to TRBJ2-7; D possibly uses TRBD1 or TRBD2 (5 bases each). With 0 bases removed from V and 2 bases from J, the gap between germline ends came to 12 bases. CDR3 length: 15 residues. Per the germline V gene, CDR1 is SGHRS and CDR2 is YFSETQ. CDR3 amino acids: CASSLARDGAYEQYV. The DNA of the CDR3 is TGCGCCAGCAGCTTGGCCAGGGACGGAGCCTACGAGCAGTACGTC.

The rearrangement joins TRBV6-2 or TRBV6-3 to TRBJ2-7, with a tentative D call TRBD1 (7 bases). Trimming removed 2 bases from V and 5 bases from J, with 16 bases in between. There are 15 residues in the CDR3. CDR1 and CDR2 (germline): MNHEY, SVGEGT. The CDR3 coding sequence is TGTGCCAGCAGTTACGGCGGAGGGGGCTTCAACGAGCAGTACTTC. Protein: CASSYGGGGFNEQYF.